The next 28 T cell receptor beta chains were all read from a single sample in a study of blood T cell repertoires in COVID-19. This table comes from immunoSEQ multiplex PCR, and its TCRdb copy is limited to in-frame clones, with some not included. The sample contains 40,000 to 45,000 clones, 70% to 90% of which appear only once. The specimen sequenced was peripheral blood. The origin of the receptors is a man aged 55 to 69 with acute or convalescent COVID-19.

V and J are TRBV7-6 and TRBJ2-3; 8 bases are a match to TRBD2. V lost 4 bases and J lost 11; bases outside the gene matches: 8. CDR3 size: 13 residues. The germline gives CDR1 SGHVS, CDR2 FNYEAQ. The CDR3: CASSSTSGKMQYF. The CDR3 bases are TGTGCCAGCAGCTCCACTAGCGGTAAGATGCAGTATTTT.

This clone was observed once. The chain combines TRBV2 with TRBJ1-5, with D tentatively TRBD1 (5 bases). Trimming stripped 7 bases from V and 6 bases from J, with 16 bases between. Germline V gene lookup returns CDR1 SNHLY and CDR2 FYNNEI. CDR3 size: 14 residues. The CDR3 protein is CASTLGRESQPQHF. CDR3 bases: TGTGCCAGCACCTTGGGGCGGGAGAGTCAGCCCCAGCATTTT.

This rearrangement joins TRBV3-1 (or the pseudogene TRBV3-2) to TRBJ2-2, with a possible D match to TRBD1 (5 bases). The CDR3 totals 15 residues. Germline V gene sequence: CDR1 LGHDT, CDR2 YNNKEL (reference sequence). V lost 2 bases and J lost 4, with 11 bases in between. CDR3 residues: CASSQSRRVTGELFF. CDR3 bases: TGTGCCAGCAGCCAATCCCGCAGGGTCACCGGGGAGCTGTTTTTT.

The genes are TRBV30 and TRBJ2-7; 7 nucleotides match TRBD1. V shed 2 bases and J 6 bases; nucleotides not matched to a gene: 4. The V gene's germline CDR1 is GTSNPN and CDR2 SVGIG (reference sequence). This CDR3 contains 12 residues. Written as DNA, the CDR3 is TGTGCCTGGAGTACAGGGGCGGCCGAGCAGTACTTC. The encoded protein is CAWSTGAAEQYF.

This rearrangement joins TRBV19 to TRBJ2-2; D is unclear. This CDR3 region has 17 residues. The V end was cut by 4 bases, the J end by 4 bases, with 19 bases between. Germline CDR1 is LNHDA and CDR2 is SQIVND (reference sequence). The DNA of the CDR3 is TGTGCCAGTAGTAAGAGCTGGCAGGTAGACCCCACCGGGGAGCTGTTTTTT. The encoded protein is CASSKSWQVDPTGELFF.

The V and J genes are TRBV19 and TRBJ1-5; no clear D. The germline V gene has CDR1 LNHDA and CDR2 SQIVND (reference sequence). V dropped 3 bases and J dropped 3 bases, with 9 bases sitting between them. The CDR3 consists of 14 residues. The DNA of the CDR3 is TGTGCCAGTAGTATCACTCCCGACAATCAGCCCCAGCATTTT. It codes for CASSITPDNQPQHF.

The V and J genes are TRBV27 and TRBJ1-5; D perhaps matches TRBD1 (5 bases). CDR3 size: 12 residues. Trimming took off 5 bases at V and 11 bases at J, with 13 bases between the two ends. Germline V gene sequence: CDR1 MNHEY, CDR2 SMNVEV (reference sequence). The DNA of the CDR3 is TGTGCCAGCAGTCCCTTAGCGGGGGCCCAGCATTTT. Its translation: CASSPLAGAQHF.

V and J are TRBV5-1 and TRBJ2-1; 14 bases agree with TRBD2. Germline CDR1 is SGHRS and CDR2 is YFSETQ. V lost 4 bases and J lost 7; bases outside the gene matches: 4. The CDR3 consists of 15 residues. The CDR3 loop is CASSKRTSGGNEQFF. DNA for the CDR3: TGCGCCAGCAGCAAGAGGACTAGCGGGGGGAATGAGCAGTTCTTC.

This clone was seen more than once but under ten times. The chain has TRBV30 and TRBJ2-2; a weak D match, TRBD1 (7 bases). The CDR3 is 16 residues long. Trimming pared 4 bases from V and 6 bases from J, leaving 21 bases between. Germline loops: CDR1 GTSNPN, CDR2 SVGIG (reference sequence). CDR3 sequence (DNA): TGTGCCTGGACGGGACTGGCTGGGACAGCTTCCGGGGAGCTGTTTTTT. The encoded protein is CAWTGLAGTASGELFF.

The chain links TRBV19 to TRBJ2-3; the D is unclear. The germline V gene encodes CDR1 LNHDA and CDR2 SQIVND (reference sequence). CDR3 size: 16 residues. Trimming took 1 base from V and 2 from J, leaving 13 bases between them. The CDR3 loop is CASSIGQGRITDTQYF. The CDR3 coding sequence is TGTGCCAGTAGTATAGGACAAGGCCGGATCACAGATACGCAGTATTTT.

The genes are TRBV19 and TRBJ2-3, with 7 bases matching TRBD2. CDR1 is LNHDA and CDR2 is SQIVND in the germline V gene (reference sequence). This CDR3 region has 14 residues. Trimming took 3 bases from V and 0 from J; bases not matched to a gene: 0. Written as DNA, the CDR3 is TGTGCCAGTAGTATGCGGGGGAGCACAGATACGCAGTATTTT. The encoded protein is CASSMRGSTDTQYF.

This clone appeared a single time. V usage is TRBV27 and J usage is TRBJ1-1; 8 nucleotides agree with TRBD1. In germline, CDR1 is MNHEY, CDR2 SMNVEV (reference sequence). V shed 6 bases and J 6 bases; nucleotides not matched to a gene: 6. The CDR3 spans 13 residues. This CDR3 is CASSYRGDAEAFF. CDR3 bases: TGTGCCAGCAGCTACAGGGGGGACGCTGAAGCTTTCTTT.

This rearrangement joins TRBV5-1 to TRBJ1-6; D not resolved. Germline-derived CDR1 and CDR2 are SGHRS and YFSETQ. V shed 2 bases and J shed 6 bases, with 6 bases lying between them. The CDR3 length is 13 residues. The DNA for the CDR3 is TGCGCCAGCAGCTTCGACATTAATTCACCCCTCCACTTT. It yields the protein CASSFDINSPLHF.

The chain is built from TRBV5-5 and TRBJ2-5; 15 nucleotides align to TRBD2. CDR3 length equals 17 residues. V was clipped by 4 bases and J by 4 bases; unmatched bases: 8. CDR1 is SGHKS, CDR2 YYEKEE, per germline (reference sequence). CDR3 in DNA: TGTGCCAGCAGCCCCGGGACTAGCGGGGGGAATCGAGAGACCCAGTACTTC. Translation: CASSPGTSGGNRETQYF.

The chain employs TRBV5-5 and TRBJ2-7; a weak D match, TRBD1 (6 bases). CDR3 size: 14 residues. V was trimmed by 1 base and J by 2 bases, leaving 10 bases between them. The germline V gene has CDR1 SGHKS and CDR2 YYEKEE (reference sequence). CDR3 amino acids: CASSLTGQAYEQYF. DNA of the CDR3: TGTGCCAGCAGCTTGACAGGGCAGGCCTACGAGCAGTACTTC.

The chain joins TRBV5-4 to TRBJ1-6; 8 bases are shared with TRBD1. CDR1 and CDR2 from the germline V gene are SGHNT and YYREEE (reference sequence). This CDR3 is built from 15 residues. Trimming at V came to 4 bases and at J to 9 bases, leaving 9 bases not matched to a gene. This CDR3 is CASSDEDRVGSPLHF. DNA of the CDR3: TGTGCCAGCAGCGATGAGGACAGGGTGGGTTCACCCCTCCACTTT.

The CDR3 DNA reads as TGTGCCAGCAGCGTAGGGGCGGGTCCAGATACGCAGTATTTT. The encoded protein is CASSVGAGPDTQYF. This chain uses TRBV9 with TRBJ2-3; possibly TRBD2 for D (5 bases). This CDR3 spans 14 amino acids. Germline CDR1 and CDR2: SGDLS and YYNGEE. Trimming removed 0 bases from V and 4 bases from J, with 9 bases in between.

V and J are TRBV7-6 and TRBJ2-7; D may be TRBD2 (6 bases). The ends were cut back, 1 base at V and 1 base at J, with 8 bases in the middle. Germline V gene data show CDR1 as SGHVS and CDR2 as FNYEAQ. There are 14 residues in the CDR3. DNA for the CDR3: TGTGCCAGCAGCTTAGGTGGAGGGTCCTACGAGCAGTACTTC. This gives the protein CASSLGGGSYEQYF.

The V call is TRBV14, the J call TRBJ1-6; the D gene is possibly TRBD1 (5 bases). Germline V gene lookup returns CDR1 SGHDN and CDR2 FVKESK. The V and J ends lost 2 bases and 4 bases respectively, with 9 bases between them. The CDR3 runs to 15 residues. CDR3 sequence: CASSQNGTYNSPLHF. The CDR3 DNA is TGTGCCAGCAGCCAAAACGGGACTTATAATTCACCCCTCCACTTT. Together with reference TRBV14 and TRBJ1-6, the CDR3 gives the full variable domain: EAGVTQFPSHSVIEKGQTVTLRCDPISGHDNLYWYRRVMGKEIKFLLHFVKESKQDESGMPNNRFLAERTGGTYSTLKVQPAELEDSGVYFCASSQNGTYNSPLHFGNGTRLTVT.

Here the CDR3 reads CASSQSGQVYNEQFF. CDR3 coding DNA: TGTGCCAGCAGCCAATCGGGACAGGTATACAATGAGCAGTTCTTC. The V call is TRBV7-6, the J call TRBJ2-1; 8 nucleotides align to TRBD1. This CDR3 region has 15 residues. Germline V gene data show CDR1 as SGHVS and CDR2 as FNYEAQ. The ends lost 5 bases at V and 4 bases at J; junction bases unmatched: 7.

The chain carries TRBV19 and TRBJ1-4, with D perhaps TRBD1 (6 bases). The CDR3 is made up of 14 amino acids. Trimming took off 7 bases at V and 8 bases at J, with 17 bases between the two ends. The germline gives CDR1 LNHDA, CDR2 SQIVND (reference sequence). DNA for the CDR3: TGTGCCAGTAACCCACAGGGTATGGGAGAAAAACTGTTTTTT. It specifies CASNPQGMGEKLFF.

The chain links TRBV18 to TRBJ2-5; no firm D call. CDR1 KGHSH and CDR2 LQKENI come from the germline V gene. The length of the CDR3 is 13 residues. V was trimmed by 2 bases and J by 4 bases, leaving 8 bases between them. The CDR3 nucleotides read TGTGCCAGCTCACCATATAGTAGAGAGACCCAGTACTTC. Its protein product is CASSPYSRETQYF.

The chain links TRBV30 to TRBJ2-3; D unresolved. The CDR3 covers 13 residues. Germline V gives CDR1 GTSNPN, CDR2 SVGIG (reference sequence). V was cut by 0 bases and J by 1 base, with 5 bases left in between. The CDR3 DNA reads TGTGCCTGGAGTGTCCCCGGCACAGATACGCAGTATTTT. Translation gives CAWSVPGTDTQYF.

The chain joins TRBV5-1 to TRBJ1-1; tentatively, D is TRBD1 (6 bases). CDR3 length equals 14 residues. Germline assignment: CDR1 SGHRS and CDR2 YFSETQ. V dropped 0 bases and J dropped 3 bases, with 9 bases sitting between them. The CDR3, as DNA: TGCGCCAGCAGCTTGGACAGGGCTGACACTGAAGCTTTCTTT. Translated: CASSLDRADTEAFF.

The chain links TRBV6-5 to TRBJ1-4; TRBD1 might be the D (6 bases). The germline CDR1 and CDR2 sequences are MNHEY and SVGAGI. V lost 4 bases to trimming and J lost 5 bases, with 17 bases between them. The CDR3 has 16 amino acids. The CDR3 is CASSLNRAVRNEKLFF. The CDR3 DNA follows: TGTGCCAGCAGTTTGAACAGGGCGGTAAGGAATGAAAAACTGTTTTTT.

The rearrangement links TRBV3-1 (or the pseudogene TRBV3-2) to TRBJ2-2, with D possibly being TRBD1 (6 bases). Germline V lookup: CDR1 LGHDT, CDR2 YNNKEL (reference sequence). V lost 4 bases, J lost 0 bases, and 12 bases lay in between. The CDR3 has 16 residues. CDR3 residues: CASSPRRTANTGELFF. In nucleotides, the CDR3 is TGTGCCAGCAGCCCCCGTCGGACAGCGAACACCGGGGAGCTGTTTTTT.

CDR3 coding DNA: TGTGCCAGCAGTGACAGGACAGCCCGTGACTCTGGCTACACCTTC. It specifies CASSDRTARDSGYTF. The chain combines TRBV27 with TRBJ1-2; tentatively, D is TRBD1 (6 bases). The V gene's germline CDR1 is MNHEY and CDR2 SMNVEV (reference sequence). This CDR3 has 15 residues. V gave up 5 bases and J gave up 7 bases, with 20 bases separating them.

The chain employs TRBV4-3 and TRBJ2-1, with 8 bases lining up with TRBD2. CDR3 length: 18 residues. Germline assignment: CDR1 LGHNA and CDR2 YSLEER. V shed 1 base, J shed 4 bases, and the junction held 12 bases outside the gene matches. The CDR3 DNA reads as TGCGCCAGCAGCCAAGTCTACGGGGTAAGCGGGGGTTACAATGAGCAGTTCTTC. Encoded protein: CASSQVYGVSGGYNEQFF.